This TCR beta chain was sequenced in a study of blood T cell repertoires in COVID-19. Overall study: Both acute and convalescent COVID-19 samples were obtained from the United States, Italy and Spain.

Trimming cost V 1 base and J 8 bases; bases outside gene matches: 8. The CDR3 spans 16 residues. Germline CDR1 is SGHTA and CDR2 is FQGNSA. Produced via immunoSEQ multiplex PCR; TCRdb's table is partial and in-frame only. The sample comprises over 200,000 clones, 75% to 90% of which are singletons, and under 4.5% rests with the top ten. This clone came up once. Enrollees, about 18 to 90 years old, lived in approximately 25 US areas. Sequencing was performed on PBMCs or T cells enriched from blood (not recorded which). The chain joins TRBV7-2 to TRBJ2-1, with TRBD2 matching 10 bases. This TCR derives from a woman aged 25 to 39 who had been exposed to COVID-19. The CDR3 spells CASSLDLAGGGDEQFF. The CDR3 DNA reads TGTGCCAGCAGCTTAGACTTAGCGGGAGGAGGGGATGAGCAGTTCTTC.